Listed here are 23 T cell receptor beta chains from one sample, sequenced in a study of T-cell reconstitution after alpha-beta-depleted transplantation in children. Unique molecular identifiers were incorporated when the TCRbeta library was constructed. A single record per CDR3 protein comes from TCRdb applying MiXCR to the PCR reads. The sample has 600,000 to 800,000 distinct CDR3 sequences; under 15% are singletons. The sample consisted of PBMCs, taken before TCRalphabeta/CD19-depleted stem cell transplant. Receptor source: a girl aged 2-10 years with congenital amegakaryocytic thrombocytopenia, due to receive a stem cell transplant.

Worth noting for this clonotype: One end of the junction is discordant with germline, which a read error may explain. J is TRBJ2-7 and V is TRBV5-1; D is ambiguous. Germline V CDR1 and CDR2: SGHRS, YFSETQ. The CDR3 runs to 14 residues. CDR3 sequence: CASSLDIGTYEQHF. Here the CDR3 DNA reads TGCGCCAGCAGCTTGGATATAGGAACCTACGAGCAGCACTTC. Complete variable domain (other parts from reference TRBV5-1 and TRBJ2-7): KAGVTQTPRYLIKTRGQQVTLSCSPISGHRSVSWYQQTPGQGLQFLFEYFSETQRNKGNFPGRFSGRQFSNSRSEMNVSTLELGDSALYLCASSLDIGTYEQHFGPGTRLTVT.

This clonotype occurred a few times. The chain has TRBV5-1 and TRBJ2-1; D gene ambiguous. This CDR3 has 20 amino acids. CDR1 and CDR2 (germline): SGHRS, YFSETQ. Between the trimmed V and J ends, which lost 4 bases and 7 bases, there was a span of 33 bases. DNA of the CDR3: TGCGCCAGCAGCATTGTGGGCCTCCGCTACAGTCTTTATTTTGGGAATGAGCAGTTCTTC. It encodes CASSIVGLRYSLYFGNEQFF.

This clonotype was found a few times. The CDR3 nucleotides read TGCGCCAGCAGCTTGGAGCTAGCGGGAGCCGATGAGCAGTTCTTC. This sequence encodes CASSLELAGADEQFF. V and J are TRBV5-1 and TRBJ2-1; 10 positions agree with TRBD2. The length of the CDR3 is 15 residues. Germline loops: CDR1 SGHRS, CDR2 YFSETQ. V shed 0 bases and J 8 bases; nucleotides not matched to a gene: 5.

CDR3 residues: CATTFAAGFPTDTQYF. In DNA form, the CDR3 reads TGTGCCACCACCTTCGCTGCGGGGTTCCCCACAGATACGCAGTATTTT. The chain combines TRBV7-2 with TRBJ2-3; D perhaps matches TRBD2 (6 bases). V shed 10 bases and J shed 2 bases, with 22 bases lying between them. The CDR3 sequence is 16 residues long. Germline CDR1 reads SGHTA; CDR2 reads FQGNSA.

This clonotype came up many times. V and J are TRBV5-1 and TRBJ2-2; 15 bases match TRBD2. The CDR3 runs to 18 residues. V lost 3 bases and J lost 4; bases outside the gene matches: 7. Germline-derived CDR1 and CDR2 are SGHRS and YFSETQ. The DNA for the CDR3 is TGCGCCAGCAGCTCCGGGACTAGCGGGAGGATGGGCACCGGGGAGCTGTTTTTT. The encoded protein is CASSSGTSGRMGTGELFF. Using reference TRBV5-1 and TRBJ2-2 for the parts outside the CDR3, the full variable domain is KAGVTQTPRYLIKTRGQQVTLSCSPISGHRSVSWYQQTPGQGLQFLFEYFSETQRNKGNFPGRFSGRQFSNSRSEMNVSTLELGDSALYLCASSSGTSGRMGTGELFFGEGSRLTVL.

CDR3 coding DNA: TGTGCCAGCAGGACAGGGATCCCCACAGATACGCAGTATTTT. Amino acids: CASRTGIPTDTQYF. V gene TRBV2 combines with J gene TRBJ2-3; 7 bases match TRBD1. From germline, CDR1 is SNHLY and CDR2 FYNNEI. With V trimmed by 6 bases and J by 2 bases, 5 bases remained unmatched. The CDR3 has 14 residues.

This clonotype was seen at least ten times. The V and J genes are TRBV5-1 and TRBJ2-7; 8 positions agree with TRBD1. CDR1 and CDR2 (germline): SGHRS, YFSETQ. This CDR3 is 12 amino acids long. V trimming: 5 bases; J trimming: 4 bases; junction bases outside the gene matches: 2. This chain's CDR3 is CASSTGGYEQYF. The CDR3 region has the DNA TGCGCCAGCAGTACAGGGGGGTACGAGCAGTACTTC.

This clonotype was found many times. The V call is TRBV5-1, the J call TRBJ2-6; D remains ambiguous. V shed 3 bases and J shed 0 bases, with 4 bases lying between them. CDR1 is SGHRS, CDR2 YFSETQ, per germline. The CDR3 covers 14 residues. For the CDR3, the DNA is TGCGCCAGCAGCTGGGACTCTGGGGCCAACGTCCTGACTTTC. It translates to CASSWDSGANVLTF.

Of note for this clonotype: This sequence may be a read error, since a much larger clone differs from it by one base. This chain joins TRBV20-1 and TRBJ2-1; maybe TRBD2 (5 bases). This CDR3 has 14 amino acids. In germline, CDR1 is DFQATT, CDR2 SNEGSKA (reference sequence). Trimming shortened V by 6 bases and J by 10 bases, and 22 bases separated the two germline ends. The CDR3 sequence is CSALDWVEIQEQFF. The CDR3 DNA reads TGCAGTGCACTAGACTGGGTGGAAATCCAAGAGCAGTTCTTC.

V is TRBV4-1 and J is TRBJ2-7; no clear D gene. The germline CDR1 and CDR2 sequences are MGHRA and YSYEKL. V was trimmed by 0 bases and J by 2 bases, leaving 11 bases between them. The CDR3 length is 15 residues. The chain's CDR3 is CASSQDSGVPYEQYF. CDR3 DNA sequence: TGCGCCAGCAGCCAAGATTCAGGCGTACCCTACGAGCAGTACTTC.

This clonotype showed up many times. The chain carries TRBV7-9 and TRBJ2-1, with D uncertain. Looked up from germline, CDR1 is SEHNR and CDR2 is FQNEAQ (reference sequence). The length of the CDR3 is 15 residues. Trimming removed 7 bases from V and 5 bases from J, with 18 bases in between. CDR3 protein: CASIFVTSRDNEQFF. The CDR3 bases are TGTGCCAGCATCTTCGTGACGAGTCGGGACAATGAGCAGTTCTTC.

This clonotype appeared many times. CDR3 region: CASNTRSNTEAFF. The CDR3 nucleotides read TGTGCCAGTAATACCAGATCGAACACTGAAGCTTTCTTT. V gene TRBV19 combines with J gene TRBJ1-1; no firm D call. Trimming stripped 7 bases from V and 1 base from J, with 10 bases between. The CDR3 is 13 residues long. The germline V gene encodes CDR1 LNHDA and CDR2 SQIVND (reference sequence).

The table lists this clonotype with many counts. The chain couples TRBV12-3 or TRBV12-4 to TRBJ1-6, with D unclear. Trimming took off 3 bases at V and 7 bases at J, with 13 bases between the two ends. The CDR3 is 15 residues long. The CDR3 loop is CASSFSPRTNSPLHF. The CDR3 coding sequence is TGTGCCAGCAGTTTTAGTCCCCGGACCAATTCACCCCTCCACTTT.

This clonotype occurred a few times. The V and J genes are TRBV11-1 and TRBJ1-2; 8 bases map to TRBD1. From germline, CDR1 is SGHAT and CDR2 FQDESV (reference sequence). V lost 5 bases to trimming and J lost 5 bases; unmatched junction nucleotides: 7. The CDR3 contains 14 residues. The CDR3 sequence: CASSDPGQGYGYTF. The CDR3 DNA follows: TGTGCCAGCAGCGATCCCGGACAGGGTTATGGCTACACCTTC. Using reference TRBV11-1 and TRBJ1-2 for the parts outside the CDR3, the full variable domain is EAEVAQSPRYKITEKSQAVAFWCDPISGHATLYWYRQILGQGPELLVQFQDESVVDDSQLPKDRFSAERLKGVDSTLKIQPAELGDSAMYLCASSDPGQGYGYTFGSGTRLTVV.

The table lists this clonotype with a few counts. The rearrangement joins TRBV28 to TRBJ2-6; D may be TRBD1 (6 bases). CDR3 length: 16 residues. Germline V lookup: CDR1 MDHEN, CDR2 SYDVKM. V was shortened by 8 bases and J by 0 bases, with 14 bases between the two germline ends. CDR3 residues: CASQGSYLSGANVLTF. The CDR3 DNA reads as TGTGCCAGCCAGGGGTCTTACCTCTCTGGGGCCAACGTCCTGACTTTC.

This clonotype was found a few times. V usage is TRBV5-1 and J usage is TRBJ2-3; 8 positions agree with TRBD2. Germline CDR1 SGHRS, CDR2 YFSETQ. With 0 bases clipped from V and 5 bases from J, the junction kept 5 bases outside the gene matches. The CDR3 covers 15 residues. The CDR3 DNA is TGCGCCAGCAGCTTGGTCCCGGGGGGGGGAGATACGCAGTATTTT. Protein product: CASSLVPGGGDTQYF.

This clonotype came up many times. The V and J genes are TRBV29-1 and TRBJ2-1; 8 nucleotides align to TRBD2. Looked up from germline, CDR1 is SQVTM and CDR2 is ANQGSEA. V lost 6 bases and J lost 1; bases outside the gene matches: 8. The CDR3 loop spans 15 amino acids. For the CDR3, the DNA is TGCAGCGTCTGGGAGGGGACTAGATCCTACAATGAGCAGTTCTTC. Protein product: CSVWEGTRSYNEQFF.

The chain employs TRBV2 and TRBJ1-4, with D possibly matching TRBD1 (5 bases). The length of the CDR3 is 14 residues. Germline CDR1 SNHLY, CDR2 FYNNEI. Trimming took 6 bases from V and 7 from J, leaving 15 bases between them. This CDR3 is CASSYQGGPEKLFF. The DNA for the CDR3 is TGTGCCAGCAGCTATCAGGGAGGGCCTGAAAAACTGTTTTTT.

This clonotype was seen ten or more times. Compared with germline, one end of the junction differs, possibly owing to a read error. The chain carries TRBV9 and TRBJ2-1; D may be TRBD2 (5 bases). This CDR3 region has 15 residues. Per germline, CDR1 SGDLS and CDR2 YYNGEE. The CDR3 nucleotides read TGCGCCAGCAGCGCCAGCGGTAGCTCCTACAATGAGCAGTTCTTC. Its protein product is CASSASGSSYNEQFF.

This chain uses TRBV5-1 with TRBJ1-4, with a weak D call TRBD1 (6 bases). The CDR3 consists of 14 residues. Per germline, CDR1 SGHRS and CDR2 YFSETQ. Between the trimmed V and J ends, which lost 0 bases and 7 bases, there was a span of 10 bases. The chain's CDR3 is CASSLEGTFEKLFF. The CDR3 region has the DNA TGCGCCAGCAGCTTGGAAGGGACATTTGAAAAACTGTTTTTT.

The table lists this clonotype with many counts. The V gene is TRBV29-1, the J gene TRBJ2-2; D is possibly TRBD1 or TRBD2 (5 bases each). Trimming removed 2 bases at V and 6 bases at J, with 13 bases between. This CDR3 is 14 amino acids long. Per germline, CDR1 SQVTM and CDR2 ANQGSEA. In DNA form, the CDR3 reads TGCAGCGTTGAAATCCCGGGACGGGCCGGGGAGCTGTTTTTT. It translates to CSVEIPGRAGELFF.

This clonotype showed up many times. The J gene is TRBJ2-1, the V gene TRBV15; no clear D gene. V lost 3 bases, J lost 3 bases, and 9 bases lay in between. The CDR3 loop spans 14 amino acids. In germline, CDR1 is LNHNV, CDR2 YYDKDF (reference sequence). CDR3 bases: TGTGCCACCAGCAGCACGACTCGCTACAATGAGCAGTTCTTC. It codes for CATSSTTRYNEQFF.

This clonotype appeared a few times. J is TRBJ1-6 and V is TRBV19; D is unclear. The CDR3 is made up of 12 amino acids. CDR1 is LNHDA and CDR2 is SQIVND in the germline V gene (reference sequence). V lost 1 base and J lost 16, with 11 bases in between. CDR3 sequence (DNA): TGTGCCAGTAGTATAGTCGGAAGTGGACTCCACTTT. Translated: CASSIVGSGLHF.